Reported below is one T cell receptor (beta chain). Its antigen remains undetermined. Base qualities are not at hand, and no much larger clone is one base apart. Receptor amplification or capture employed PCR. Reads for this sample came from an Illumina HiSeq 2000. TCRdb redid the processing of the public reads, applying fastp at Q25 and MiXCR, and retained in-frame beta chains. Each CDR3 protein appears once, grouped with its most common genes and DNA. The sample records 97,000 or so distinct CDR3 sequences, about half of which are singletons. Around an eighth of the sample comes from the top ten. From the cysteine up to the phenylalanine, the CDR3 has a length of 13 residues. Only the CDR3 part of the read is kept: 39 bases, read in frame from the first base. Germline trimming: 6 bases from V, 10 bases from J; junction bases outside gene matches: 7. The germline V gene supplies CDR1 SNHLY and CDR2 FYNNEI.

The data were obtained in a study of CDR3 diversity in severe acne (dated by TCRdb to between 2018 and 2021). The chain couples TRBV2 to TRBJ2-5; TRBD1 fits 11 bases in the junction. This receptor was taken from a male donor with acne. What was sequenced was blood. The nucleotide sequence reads TGTGCCAGCAGAGCCCCAGGGACAGGGGGCCAGTACTTC. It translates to CASRAPGTGGQYF.